This T cell receptor (beta chain) is drawn from a study of CXCR3-negative and CXCR3-positive naive CD8 T cells. Naive CD8+ T cells were CD45RO-CCR7+CD27+CD95-. As regards this clonotype: Its matching antigen is unknown.

Carrying UMI labels, the TRB cDNA libraries were prepared through 5' RACE. TCRdb reanalyzed the 5' RACE reads, giving one entry per CDR3 protein sequence and no DNA. The sample yields tens of thousands of distinct CDR3 sequences, of which the top ten take up about 1%. Study outcomes and limitations: Memory CD8+ cells showed much lower diversity, while both naive subsets displayed comparably high diversity. Similar TRBV-TRBJ usage characterized naive CXCR3-negative and CXCR3-positive cells; memory cells differed.

The germline V gene has CDR1 GTSNPN and CDR2 SVGIG (reference sequence). CDR3 length: 13 residues. Sequenced input: naive CXCR3- CD8+ T cells from blood. The subset is: CD45RO-CCR7+CD27+CD95- naive CD8+ T cells lacking CXCR3 (TNR3-). V and J are TRBV30 and TRBJ2-7; TCRdb gives TRBD1 as the D gene, but with no DNA this cannot be confirmed. The TCR originated in a human donor in good health. Some clones in this sample may be carry-over from other donors' samples. The CDR3 region is CAWAVGTGAEQYF. Variable domain in full (rest from reference TRBV30 and TRBJ2-7): SQTIHQWPATLVQPVGSPLSLECTVEGTSNPNLYWYRQAAGRGLQLLFYSVGIGQISSEVPQNLSASRPQDRQFILSSKKLLLSDSGFYLCAWAVGTGAEQYFGPGTRLTVT.